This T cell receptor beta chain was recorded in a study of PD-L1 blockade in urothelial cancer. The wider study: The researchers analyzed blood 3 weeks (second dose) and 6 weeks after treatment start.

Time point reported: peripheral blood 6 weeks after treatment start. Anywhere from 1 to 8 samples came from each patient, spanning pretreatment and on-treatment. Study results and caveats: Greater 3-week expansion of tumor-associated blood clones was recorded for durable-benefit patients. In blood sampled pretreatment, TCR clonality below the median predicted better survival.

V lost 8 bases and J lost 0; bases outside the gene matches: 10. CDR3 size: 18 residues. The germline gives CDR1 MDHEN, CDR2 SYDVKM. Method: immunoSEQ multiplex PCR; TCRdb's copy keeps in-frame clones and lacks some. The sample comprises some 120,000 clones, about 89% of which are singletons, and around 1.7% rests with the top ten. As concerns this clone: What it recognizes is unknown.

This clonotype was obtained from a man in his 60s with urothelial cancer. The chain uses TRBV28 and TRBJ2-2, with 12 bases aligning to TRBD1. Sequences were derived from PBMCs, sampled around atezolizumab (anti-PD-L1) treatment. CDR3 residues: CASRDRDRGPTNTGELFF. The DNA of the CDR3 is TGTGCCAGCCGAGACCGGGACAGGGGGCCCACGAACACCGGGGAGCTGTTTTTT.